This TCR beta chain derives from a study of Graves' ophthalmopathy and Graves' hyperthyroidism. Study-wide context: Investigators collected peripheral blood at initial diagnosis, before any treatment was given. Regarding the study as a whole: Distinction of ophthalmopathy from stable hyperthyroidism by a 13-signature model reached over 85% sensitivity and more than 65% specificity.

The sequenced template was RNA, covering the TCR beta CDR3 region. Amplification began with first-round RT-PCR using HTBI primers, then second-round multiplex PCR was performed. TCRdb analysed the multiplex PCR reads with MiXCR anew, one entry per CDR3 protein. The sample consists of 400,000 to 450,000 distinct CDR3 sequences, roughly 20% of them appearing once. Hyperthyroidism patients, aged 18 to 65, were newly diagnosed, under 2 months' duration. This clonotype has at least ten counts. Its antigen is not identified. Germline values: CDR1 MDHEN, CDR2 SYDVKM. This CDR3 region has 14 residues. Trimming took off 6 bases at V and 2 bases at J, with 14 bases between the two ends.

The sequenced sample consisted of peripheral blood. The rearrangement joins TRBV28 to TRBJ2-7, with D uncertain. The sequence was collected from a woman between 18 and 30 years old with stable Graves' hyperthyroidism. CDR3 sequence reads: CASSPIVGPYEQYF. The CDR3 DNA reads TGTGCCAGCAGCCCCATAGTGGGTCCCTACGAGCAGTACTTC.